The next 18 T cell receptor beta chains were all read from a single sample in a study of T cells in Graves' hyperthyroidism and ophthalmopathy. The investigators amplified TCR beta CDR3 regions from RNA transcripts. Initially, a first-round RT-PCR of the TCR CDR3 employed the HTBI primer set. Each CDR3 protein is one row after TCRdb ran MiXCR on the multiplex PCR reads. Of 500,000 to 800,000 distinct CDR3 sequences listed, 14% are singletons. The specimen sequenced was blood. The receptors stem from a woman aged 45-65 years with Graves' ophthalmopathy.

The chain has TRBV4-1 and TRBJ2-6; D perhaps matches TRBD1 (5 bases). V shed 5 bases and J shed 6 bases, with 14 bases lying between them. Germline CDR1 MGHRA, CDR2 YSYEKL. The CDR3 length is 15 residues. The CDR3 region is CASSVTGLQANVLTF. The CDR3 bases are TGCGCCAGCAGCGTTACAGGTCTGCAGGCCAACGTCCTGACTTTC.

This clonotype has ten or more counts. V gene TRBV2 combines with J gene TRBJ1-1, with D possibly TRBD1 on 6 matching bases. Trimming took off 11 bases at V and 7 bases at J, with 17 bases between the two ends. Per germline, CDR1 SNHLY and CDR2 FYNNEI. CDR3 length: 12 amino acids. Here the CDR3 DNA reads TGTGCCGGTAGACAGGCAAATCTTGAAGCTTTCTTT. This translates into CAGRQANLEAFF.

This clonotype was observed a handful of times. This sequence joins TRBV7-9 and TRBJ1-1; D is undetermined. Germline CDR1 SEHNR, CDR2 FQNEAQ (reference sequence). V gave up 5 bases and J gave up 7 bases, with 11 bases separating them. This CDR3 is 12 amino acids long. The CDR3 DNA follows: TGTGCCAGCAGCATCGCCGGTTTTGAAGCTTTCTTT. Protein sequence: CASSIAGFEAFF.

This clonotype has more than one count but fewer than ten. The chain combines TRBV24-1 with TRBJ2-1, with 13 nucleotides matching TRBD2. V lost 4 bases and J lost 8; bases outside the gene matches: 4. Per germline, CDR1 KGHDR and CDR2 SFDVKD. This CDR3 region has 15 residues. This chain's CDR3 is CATSDKLAGGDEQFF. The DNA of the CDR3 is TGTGCCACCAGTGACAAACTAGCGGGAGGGGATGAGCAGTTCTTC.

This clonotype came up many times. The CDR3 loop is CASGLAGGAGELFF. CDR3 DNA: TGTGCCAGCGGACTAGCGGGAGGTGCCGGGGAGCTGTTTTTT. J is TRBJ2-2 and V is TRBV18; TRBD2 agrees at 14 bases. CDR1 and CDR2 (germline): KGHSH, LQKENI. With 8 bases clipped from V and 6 bases from J, the junction kept 2 bases outside the gene matches. This CDR3 contains 14 residues.

Many counts were recorded for this clonotype. The rearrangement uses TRBV30 and TRBJ2-1; unclear D gene. Looked up from germline, CDR1 is GTSNPN and CDR2 is SVGIG (reference sequence). This CDR3 region has 15 residues. The V gene lost 0 bases and the J gene lost 3 bases, with 12 bases spanning the gap. CDR3 nucleotides: TGTGCCTGGAGTGTAAGTCACGGATACTACAATGAGCAGTTCTTC. Translating it yields CAWSVSHGYYNEQFF. Looking up the rest from reference TRBV30 and TRBJ2-1 gives the full variable domain: SQTIHQWPATLVQPVGSPLSLECTVEGTSNPNLYWYRQAAGRGLQLLFYSVGIGQISSEVPQNLSASRPQDRQFILSSKKLLLSDSGFYLCAWSVSHGYYNEQFFGPGTRLTVL.

In its sample, this clonotype was seen many times. The chain combines TRBV7-9 with TRBJ2-3, with 7 positions matching TRBD1. There are 15 residues in the CDR3. The junction had 5 bases not matched to a gene; V was cut back by 1 base and J by 4 bases. Germline V gene data show CDR1 as SEHNR and CDR2 as FQNEAQ (reference sequence). CDR3 loop: CASSLEGAGADTQYF. The CDR3 DNA reads TGTGCCAGCAGCTTAGAGGGGGCGGGCGCAGATACGCAGTATTTT.

This clonotype has a count of ten or more. The V and J genes are TRBV6-1 and TRBJ2-1; TRBD2 aligns across 12 bases. Trimming cost V 5 bases and J 9 bases; bases outside gene matches: 14. Germline V lookup: CDR1 MNHNS, CDR2 SASEGT. The CDR3 totals 17 residues. CDR3 amino acids: CASSTTSGRAIGVEQFF. In DNA, the CDR3 is TGTGCCAGCAGTACGACTAGCGGGAGAGCCATTGGGGTTGAGCAGTTCTTC.

This clonotype has a count of ten or more. V gene TRBV4-3 combines with J gene TRBJ2-1; 7 nucleotides match TRBD1. This CDR3 has 16 residues. V shed 3 bases and J 3 bases; nucleotides not matched to a gene: 8. Germline lookup yields CDR1 LGHNA and CDR2 YSLEER. This CDR3 reads CASSQLQGTNYNEQFF. In nucleotides, the CDR3 is TGCGCCAGCAGCCAGCTACAGGGGACGAACTACAATGAGCAGTTCTTC.

This chain links TRBV5-6 with TRBJ2-2; D is unresolved. Trimming cost V 4 bases and J 5 bases, with 21 bases left between them. The V gene's germline CDR1 is SGHDT and CDR2 YYEEEE. The CDR3 consists of 17 residues. CDR3 bases: TGTGCCAGCAGCCTGGGGTTGGGTCGTAGTATAACCGGGGAGCTGTTTTTT. Translation gives CASSLGLGRSITGELFF.

A few counts support this clonotype. The V and J genes are TRBV20-1 and TRBJ2-2; D gene uncertain. CDR1 DFQATT and CDR2 SNEGSKA come from the germline V gene (reference sequence). This CDR3 contains 15 residues. Between the trimmed V and J ends, which lost 3 bases and 7 bases, there was a span of 18 bases. CDR3 bases: TGCAGTGCTAGGGGTGCCCACCTTGGGGTCGGGGAGCTGTTTTTT. Amino acid sequence: CSARGAHLGVGELFF.

This clonotype has a count of ten or more. This chain joins TRBV28 and TRBJ2-1, with TRBD2 matching 8 bases. The CDR3 runs 13 residues. With V trimmed by 10 bases and J by 6 bases, 8 bases remained unmatched. Germline V gene data show CDR1 as MDHEN and CDR2 as SYDVKM. This CDR3 is CATGGGMVNEQFF. The CDR3 region has the DNA TGTGCCACCGGGGGGGGGATGGTCAATGAGCAGTTCTTC.

This clonotype came up a few times. The rearrangement joins TRBV7-9 to TRBJ1-4; no firm D call. Germline V CDR1 and CDR2: SEHNR, FQNEAQ (reference sequence). There are 18 residues in the CDR3. Trimming pared 1 base from V and 0 bases from J, leaving 15 bases between. The CDR3 sequence: CASSLVEGTFATNEKLFF. The CDR3 DNA is TGTGCCAGCAGCTTAGTGGAAGGCACCTTTGCAACTAATGAAAAACTGTTTTTT.

This clonotype was seen ten or more times. This chain uses TRBV27 with TRBJ2-7, with 8 positions matching TRBD2. Trimming at V came to 3 bases and at J to 3 bases, leaving 7 bases not matched to a gene. This CDR3 has 15 residues. In germline, CDR1 is MNHEY, CDR2 SMNVEV (reference sequence). The CDR3 nucleotides read TGTGCCAGCAGTTTGATTAGCGGGAATGTCTACGAGCAGTACTTC. It yields the protein CASSLISGNVYEQYF.

The table lists this clonotype with a few counts. The J gene is TRBJ1-3, the V gene TRBV7-2, with 7 positions matching TRBD1. CDR3 length: 14 amino acids. The germline V gene encodes CDR1 SGHTA and CDR2 FQGNSA. Germline trimming cut 5 bases from V and 5 bases from J; bases unmatched to any gene: 6. The CDR3 nucleotides are TGTGCCAGCAGCCCGGGACAGACACGAAACACCATATATTTT. Its translation is CASSPGQTRNTIYF.

This clonotype was counted at least ten times. The rearrangement joins TRBV6-2 or TRBV6-3 to TRBJ2-1; possibly TRBD1 or TRBD2 for D (6 bases each). Germline CDR1 and CDR2: MNHEY and SVGEGT. V lost 0 bases and J lost 6, with 9 bases in between. This CDR3 has 14 residues. CDR3 in DNA: TGTGCCAGCAGTTACTCGGGGGGCCTCAATGAGCAGTTCTTC. Protein product: CASSYSGGLNEQFF.

The chain employs TRBV24-1 and TRBJ2-3; 10 bases agree with TRBD1. The V and J ends lost 2 bases and 7 bases, in that order; junction bases with no gene match: 5. CDR1 and CDR2 (germline): KGHDR, SFDVKD. The length of the CDR3 is 15 residues. As DNA, the CDR3 is TGTGCCACCAGTGATTCGGGACAGGGGCTATATACGCAGTATTTT. Amino acid sequence: CATSDSGQGLYTQYF.

This clonotype was recorded many times. The chain joins TRBV28 to TRBJ1-5; no firm D call. Germline V gene lookup returns CDR1 MDHEN and CDR2 SYDVKM. Trimming stripped 7 bases from V and 0 bases from J, with 10 bases between. CDR3 length: 14 amino acids. CDR3 nucleotides: TGTGCCAGCACTCGGCTATATAGCAATCAGCCCCAGCATTTT. Its protein product is CASTRLYSNQPQHF. The whole variable domain, filled in from reference TRBV28 and TRBJ1-5, reads DVKVTQSSRYLVKRTGEKVFLECVQDMDHENMFWYRQDPGLGLRLIYFSYDVKMKEKGDIPEGYSVSREKKERFSLILESASTNQTSMYLCASTRLYSNQPQHFGDGTRLSIL.